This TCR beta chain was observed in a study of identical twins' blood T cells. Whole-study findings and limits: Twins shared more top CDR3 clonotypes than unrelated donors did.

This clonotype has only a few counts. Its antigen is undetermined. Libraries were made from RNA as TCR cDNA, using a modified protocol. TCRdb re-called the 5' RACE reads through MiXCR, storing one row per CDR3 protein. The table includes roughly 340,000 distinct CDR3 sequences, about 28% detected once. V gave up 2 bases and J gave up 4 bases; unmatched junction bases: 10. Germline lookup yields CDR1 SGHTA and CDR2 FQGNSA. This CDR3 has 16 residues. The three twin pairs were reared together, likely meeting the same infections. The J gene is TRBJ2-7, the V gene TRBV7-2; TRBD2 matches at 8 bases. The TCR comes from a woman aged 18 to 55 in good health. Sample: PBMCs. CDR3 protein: CASSLSLAGGLYEQYF. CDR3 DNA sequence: TGTGCCAGCAGCTTATCTTTGGCGGGAGGTTTGTACGAGCAGTACTTC.